The 26 T cell receptor beta chains below all came from one sample that was sequenced in a study of blood T cell repertoires in COVID-19. Repertoires were generated with immunoSEQ multiplex PCR, while TCRdb's copy carries only in-frame clones and drops some. Seen here are 250,000 to 300,000 clones, 86% observed once, and the top ten hold 3.6%. Specimen: peripheral blood. The receptors shown here come from a man younger than 35 with active or convalescent COVID-19.

This sequence joins TRBV14 and TRBJ1-2; 7 bases map to TRBD1. With V trimmed by 1 base and J by 4 bases, 6 bases remained unmatched. CDR3 length: 15 residues. Per the germline V gene, CDR1 is SGHDN and CDR2 is FVKESK. The DNA for the CDR3 is TGTGCCAGCAGCCAAGGGACAGGTTCTTTCTATGGCTACACCTTC. This translates into CASSQGTGSFYGYTF. Using reference TRBV14 and TRBJ1-2 for the parts outside the CDR3, the full variable domain is EAGVTQFPSHSVIEKGQTVTLRCDPISGHDNLYWYRRVMGKEIKFLLHFVKESKQDESGMPNNRFLAERTGGTYSTLKVQPAELEDSGVYFCASSQGTGSFYGYTFGSGTRLTVV.

The V and J genes are TRBV12-3 or TRBV12-4 and TRBJ2-4; TRBD1 aligns across 7 bases. The CDR3 covers 12 residues. Trimming removed 3 bases from V and 15 bases from J; junction bases left unmatched: 8. The chain's CDR3 is CASSFTTGEGYF. In nucleotides, the CDR3 is TGTGCCAGCAGTTTCACTACAGGGGAAGGGTACTTC.

V gene TRBV6-5 combines with J gene TRBJ2-7; possible D gene TRBD2, 5 bases. The V gene's germline CDR1 is MNHEY and CDR2 SVGAGI. This CDR3 is 15 amino acids long. The V and J ends lost 5 bases and 7 bases respectively, with 21 bases between them. The CDR3 reads CASSIARVSRGEQYF. The CDR3 DNA is TGTGCCAGCAGTATAGCCCGGGTCTCGCGAGGGGAGCAGTACTTC.

The rearrangement uses TRBV6-2 or TRBV6-3 and TRBJ2-1, with 7 bases aligning to TRBD2. Unmatched junction bases numbered 21, after V lost 3 bases and J lost 1 base. The CDR3 has 21 residues. Germline loops: CDR1 MNHEY, CDR2 SVGEGT. The CDR3 bases are TGTGCCAGCAGTTATAGGACTTCCGGGACTGGACTGGGGGGGTCCTACAATGAGCAGTTCTTC. Its translation: CASSYRTSGTGLGGSYNEQFF.

The chain employs TRBV6-6 and TRBJ2-1, with D unclear. Germline values: CDR1 MNHNY, CDR2 SVGAGI (reference sequence). Trimming cost V 8 bases and J 3 bases, with 8 bases left between them. The CDR3 is 12 residues long. The CDR3 region is CASGLVYNEQFF. CDR3 in DNA: TGTGCCAGCGGTCTAGTCTACAATGAGCAGTTCTTC.

This chain connects TRBV5-1 to TRBJ2-2; D uncertain. From germline, CDR1 is SGHRS and CDR2 YFSETQ. V was trimmed by 5 bases and J by 1 base, leaving 6 bases between them. The CDR3 extends over 13 amino acids. CDR3 coding DNA: TGCGCCAGCAGTACGGGGAACACCGGGGAGCTGTTTTTT. Translated, it gives CASSTGNTGELFF.

This sequence joins TRBV6-5 and TRBJ1-6; 7 bases agree with TRBD1. Trimming at V came to 6 bases and at J to 10 bases, leaving 12 bases not matched to a gene. CDR3 length equals 15 residues. Germline V CDR1 and CDR2: MNHEY, SVGAGI. As DNA, the CDR3 is TGTGCCAGCAGCACAAACCGACAGGGAGAATCACCCCTCCACTTT. This encodes CASSTNRQGESPLHF.

The J gene is TRBJ2-7, the V gene TRBV5-5, with D unclear. V lost 0 bases and J 0 bases, leaving 7 bases between the germline ends. The CDR3 is made up of 14 amino acids. Germline-derived CDR1 and CDR2 are SGHKS and YYEKEE (reference sequence). The CDR3 loop is CASSLVAYSYEQYF. The CDR3 DNA is TGTGCCAGCAGCTTGGTGGCATACTCCTACGAGCAGTACTTC.

This clone was found a few times. The rearrangement links TRBV11-2 to TRBJ2-5; no clear D gene. V was trimmed by 3 bases and J by 4 bases, leaving 15 bases between them. Germline loops: CDR1 SGHAT, CDR2 FQNNGV. The CDR3 consists of 15 residues. CDR3 protein: CASSFQLGLIETQYF. For the CDR3, the DNA is TGTGCCAGCAGCTTCCAGCTGGGCCTCATAGAGACCCAGTACTTC.

This rearrangement joins TRBV3-1 (or the pseudogene TRBV3-2) to TRBJ1-1; D is unresolved. CDR1 and CDR2 from the germline V gene are LGHDT and YNNKEL (reference sequence). V dropped 5 bases and J dropped 4 bases, with 5 bases sitting between them. The CDR3 extends over 11 amino acids. The CDR3 is CASSGGTEAFF. CDR3 DNA sequence: TGTGCCAGCAGCGGCGGCACTGAAGCTTTCTTT.

J is TRBJ2-7 and V is TRBV7-2, with TRBD2 matching over 9 bases. V shed 6 bases and J 3 bases; nucleotides not matched to a gene: 6. The CDR3 contains 14 residues. Germline CDR1 and CDR2: SGHTA and FQGNSA. The CDR3 DNA is TGTGCCAGCAGATATAGCGGGAGTCGCTACGAGCAGTACTTC. The encoded protein is CASRYSGSRYEQYF.

The gene calls are TRBV27 and TRBJ2-5; D might be TRBD2 (6 bases). V lost 2 bases to trimming and J lost 2 bases, with 9 bases between them. Germline CDR1 is MNHEY and CDR2 is SMNVEV (reference sequence). The CDR3 consists of 14 residues. The CDR3 DNA follows: TGTGCCAGCAGTTTACTAGCGCAACAAGAGACCCAGTACTTC. Translation gives CASSLLAQQETQYF.

V and J are TRBV3-1 (or the pseudogene TRBV3-2) and TRBJ2-5, with 7 bases that match TRBD1. Germline loops: CDR1 LGHDT, CDR2 YNNKEL (reference sequence). V gave up 4 bases and J gave up 5 bases; unmatched junction bases: 10. This CDR3 has 15 amino acids. The CDR3 coding sequence is TGTGCCAGCAGCCGCATTACAGGGGTTCGGGAGACCCAGTACTTC. Translated, it gives CASSRITGVRETQYF.

This clone showed up just a few times. J is TRBJ1-5 and V is TRBV6-5; possible D gene TRBD1, 6 bases. Germline V CDR1 and CDR2: MNHEY, SVGAGI. This CDR3 has 14 amino acids. Trimming took off 4 bases at V and 5 bases at J, with 12 bases between the two ends. DNA of the CDR3: TGTGCCAGCAGTTTAGACAGGTTTTATCAGCCCCAGCATTTT. Its translation is CASSLDRFYQPQHF.

The chain recombines TRBV5-4 with TRBJ2-7, with 10 nucleotides matching TRBD1. Germline CDR1 reads SGHNT; CDR2 reads YYREEE (reference sequence). The CDR3 totals 16 residues. V shed 2 bases and J 4 bases; nucleotides not matched to a gene: 9. The CDR3 protein is CASSFATGTGVYEQYF. CDR3 bases: TGTGCCAGCAGCTTCGCGACCGGGACAGGGGTTTACGAGCAGTACTTC.

The chain joins TRBV12-3 or TRBV12-4 to TRBJ1-3, with 11 bases aligning to TRBD1. J gave up 6 bases and V 9 bases, and 1 base lay outside the gene matches. This CDR3 spans 12 amino acids. In nucleotides, the CDR3 is TGTGCCAGTGGACAGGGGGCAAACACCATATATTTT. The encoded protein is CASGQGANTIYF.

This chain uses TRBV29-1 with TRBJ2-2, with D maybe TRBD2 (5 bases). The ends were cut back, 4 bases at V and 7 bases at J, with 16 bases in the middle. CDR3 length: 14 amino acids. Per the germline V gene, CDR1 is SQVTM and CDR2 is ANQGSEA. The CDR3 sequence is CSVGESFGSGELFF. In DNA form, the CDR3 reads TGCAGCGTTGGGGAAAGTTTTGGGAGCGGGGAGCTGTTTTTT.

This clone has only one observation. This rearrangement joins TRBV12-3 or TRBV12-4 to TRBJ2-7; tentatively, D is TRBD1 (5 bases). The CDR3 sequence is 13 residues long. V lost 7 bases, J lost 5 bases, and 15 bases lay in between. The CDR3 region is CASTAGARNEQYF. CDR3 DNA: TGTGCCAGCACTGCTGGGGCGAGGAACGAGCAGTACTTC.

This clone was seen only once. The chain links TRBV11-2 to TRBJ2-5, with 9 bases lining up with TRBD2. Germline V gene sequence: CDR1 SGHAT, CDR2 FQNNGV. Trimming removed 7 bases from V and 5 bases from J; junction bases left unmatched: 23. The CDR3 consists of 19 residues. The CDR3 sequence is CASTKTPPTGTSLRETQYF. For the CDR3, the DNA is TGTGCCAGCACCAAAACGCCACCCACCGGGACTAGCTTAAGGGAGACCCAGTACTTC.

The chain recombines TRBV10-2 with TRBJ2-7; the D gene is possibly TRBD1 (6 bases). Germline lookup yields CDR1 WSHSY and CDR2 SAAADI. This CDR3 comprises 16 residues. V gave up 0 bases and J gave up 6 bases, with 18 bases separating them. The CDR3 DNA reads TGCGCCAGCAGTGAGTCAGGCTTCCCAGGGGTCCGCGAGCAGTACTTC. This gives the protein CASSESGFPGVREQYF.

The chain couples TRBV6-2 or TRBV6-3 to TRBJ2-2; D is uncertain. Germline V gene lookup returns CDR1 MNHEY and CDR2 SVGEGT. The CDR3 extends over 15 amino acids. Trimming shortened V by 6 bases and J by 0 bases, and 11 bases separated the two germline ends. CDR3: CASSKQSPNTGELFF. The CDR3 region has the DNA TGTGCCAGCAGCAAACAGAGCCCGAACACCGGGGAGCTGTTTTTT.

This sequence joins TRBV6-5 and TRBJ2-3; D gene uncertain. The germline V gene has CDR1 MNHEY and CDR2 SVGAGI. V lost 5 bases to trimming and J lost 11 bases, with 20 bases between them. CDR3 length: 14 residues. This chain's CDR3 is CASSPSRLERKQYF. CDR3 in DNA: TGTGCCAGCAGTCCCTCTCGACTGGAGAGGAAGCAGTATTTT.

The J gene is TRBJ2-1, the V gene TRBV15, with 15 bases lining up with TRBD2. Trimming removed 1 base from V and 7 bases from J; junction bases left unmatched: 8. Germline V gives CDR1 LNHNV, CDR2 YYDKDF (reference sequence). The CDR3 runs to 18 residues. As DNA, the CDR3 is TGTGCCACCAGCAGAGTGGGACTAGCGGGGGGTCTGGCAAATGAGCAGTTCTTC. Translating gives CATSRVGLAGGLANEQFF.

The gene calls are TRBV12-3 or TRBV12-4 and TRBJ1-5; 7 nucleotides line up with TRBD1. The CDR3 runs 13 residues. V gave up 6 bases and J gave up 5 bases; unmatched junction bases: 4. CDR3 nucleotides: TGTGCCAGCAGCCGTCAGGGGGATCAGCCCCAGCATTTT. The encoded protein is CASSRQGDQPQHF.

This clone was observed once. V is TRBV20-1 and J is TRBJ1-2; 7 bases are shared with TRBD1. Germline CDR1 reads DFQATT; CDR2 reads SNEGSKA (reference sequence). CDR3 size: 15 residues. The V and J ends lost 3 bases and 8 bases, in that order; junction bases with no gene match: 15. This chain's CDR3 is CSASGVGGEVRGYTF. The CDR3 bases are TGCAGTGCTAGTGGGGTAGGGGGCGAGGTGAGAGGCTACACCTTC.

The rearrangement links TRBV18 to TRBJ2-1; tentative D call: TRBD2 (6 bases). Deletions cut 4 bases from V and 7 bases from J, with 17 bases between. The CDR3 totals 15 residues. The V gene's germline CDR1 is KGHSH and CDR2 LQKENI. The CDR3 loop is CASSRGWGEENEQFF. In nucleotides, the CDR3 is TGTGCCAGCTCACGCGGCTGGGGGGAAGAAAATGAGCAGTTCTTC.